Below, 14 T cell receptor beta chains from the same sample are listed, as sequenced in a study of T cell responses to AZD1222 COVID-19 vaccine. The repertoire was sequenced with immunoSEQ multiplex PCR; TCRdb's copy has only in-frame clones and lacks some. The top ten hold 2% to 3% of the sample, which has under 130,000 clones, around 89% seen once. The sample here was peripheral blood, taken on day 0 of AZD1222 vaccination. Source of these receptors: an adult in good health.

This clone came up once. This chain uses TRBV13 with TRBJ2-3; a possible D gene is TRBD2 (5 bases). The CDR3 totals 14 residues. V was trimmed by 4 bases and J by 1 base, leaving 9 bases between them. CDR1 is PRHDT and CDR2 is FYEKMQ in the germline V gene (reference sequence). The CDR3 sequence is CASSYLAGTDTQYF. The CDR3 DNA follows: TGTGCCAGCAGCTACCTAGCCGGCACAGATACGCAGTATTTT.

V is TRBV6-1 and J is TRBJ1-6, with D possibly being TRBD1 (5 bases). CDR1 and CDR2 (germline): MNHNS, SASEGT. V lost 0 bases and J lost 3, with 9 bases in between. The CDR3 runs to 16 residues. CDR3 sequence reads: CASSEAMTVYNSPLHF. The CDR3 region has the DNA TGTGCCAGCAGTGAAGCCATGACAGTCTATAATTCACCCCTCCACTTT.

The V gene is TRBV7-3, the J gene TRBJ2-2, with D possibly matching TRBD2 (5 bases). This CDR3 spans 13 amino acids. The ends were cut back, 4 bases at V and 7 bases at J, with 10 bases in the middle. Germline V CDR1 and CDR2: SGHTA, FQGTGA. CDR3 coding DNA: TGTGCCAGCAGCTCACGGGGTAACGGGGAGCTGTTTTTT. Translated: CASSSRGNGELFF.

V and J are TRBV23-1 and TRBJ2-2; 11 positions agree with TRBD2. TRBV23-1 is an ORF, with its function uncertain. V was clipped by 8 bases and J by 7 bases; unmatched bases: 15. This CDR3 has 17 amino acids. CDR3 protein: CASASRYIAGGDGELFF. CDR3 DNA sequence: TGCGCCAGCGCTTCGCGGTATATAGCGGGAGGGGACGGGGAGCTGTTTTTT.

This clone came up once. The chain is built from TRBV5-5 and TRBJ1-3; possible D gene TRBD1, 6 bases. V was clipped by 4 bases and J by 2 bases, with 25 bases between them. Germline CDR1 and CDR2: SGHKS and YYEKEE (reference sequence). CDR3 length equals 19 residues. The CDR3 nucleotides are TGTGCCAGCAGCGACCTTCGGACCCGGACAGTGGGCACTGGAAACACCATATATTTT. It codes for CASSDLRTRTVGTGNTIYF.

This chain uses TRBV7-8 with TRBJ2-2; D perhaps matches TRBD1 (6 bases). The germline V gene has CDR1 SGHVS and CDR2 FQNEAQ. The CDR3 spans 16 residues. Deletions cut 4 bases from V and 4 bases from J, with 16 bases between. Here the CDR3 DNA reads TGTGCCAGCAGCTCCCAGGACAGACTTTTCACCGGGGAGCTGTTTTTT. This sequence encodes CASSSQDRLFTGELFF.

V is TRBV5-4 and J is TRBJ2-7; D is uncertain. The ends were cut back, 2 bases at V and 2 bases at J, with 8 bases in the middle. Germline V lookup: CDR1 SGHNT, CDR2 YYREEE (reference sequence). The CDR3 has 13 residues. CDR3 sequence (DNA): TGTGCCAGCAGCTTTGGTCAGGCCTACGAGCAGTACTTC. Encoded protein: CASSFGQAYEQYF.

This chain uses TRBV7-2 with TRBJ1-2; D perhaps matches TRBD1 (6 bases). Trimming left V 1 base short and J 6 bases short, with 18 bases between. The CDR3 sequence is 16 residues long. Germline V CDR1 and CDR2: SGHTA, FQGNSA. CDR3: CASSLGRRGAVNGYTF. The CDR3 DNA sequence: TGTGCCAGCAGCTTAGGCCGGCGGGGGGCGGTAAATGGCTACACCTTC.

In this sample, this clone turned up many times. J is TRBJ1-5 and V is TRBV2; D unresolved. Trimming left V 0 bases short and J 0 bases short, with 15 bases between. In germline, CDR1 is SNHLY, CDR2 FYNNEI. The CDR3 is 18 amino acids. CDR3 sequence: CASSEALAASYSNQPQHF. The CDR3 bases are TGTGCCAGCAGTGAAGCGCTAGCAGCTTCTTATAGCAATCAGCCCCAGCATTTT.

The rearrangement joins TRBV10-3 to TRBJ2-3; D tentatively reads TRBD1 or TRBD2 (5 bases each). Germline-derived CDR1 and CDR2 are ENHRY and SYGVKD. V lost 0 bases, J lost 3 bases, and 10 bases lay in between. The CDR3 has 15 amino acids. CDR3: CAISESRGDTDTQYF. The CDR3, as DNA: TGTGCCATCAGTGAGTCGCGAGGGGATACAGATACGCAGTATTTT.

The CDR3 loop reads CASTWVGLDYGYTF. In nucleotides, the CDR3 is TGTGCCAGCACCTGGGTGGGGCTGGACTATGGCTACACCTTC. This rearrangement joins TRBV5-6 to TRBJ1-2, with a possible D match to TRBD1 (5 bases). The V end lost 6 bases, the J end lost 3 bases, and 15 bases lay between the germline ends. The CDR3 loop spans 14 amino acids. Germline CDR1 reads SGHDT; CDR2 reads YYEEEE.

The chain has TRBV6-2 or TRBV6-3 and TRBJ1-2; D may be TRBD1 (5 bases). This CDR3 has 12 amino acids. In germline, CDR1 is MNHEY, CDR2 SVGEGT. Trimming stripped 4 bases from V and 7 bases from J, with 10 bases between. The CDR3 protein is CASSSPQGGYTF. The DNA of the CDR3 is TGTGCCAGCAGTTCGCCTCAGGGTGGCTACACCTTC.

The genes are TRBV11-3 and TRBJ1-4; D is unresolved. The ends were cut back, 2 bases at V and 7 bases at J, with 11 bases in the middle. The CDR3 is 14 residues long. Germline V CDR1 and CDR2: SGHNT, YENEEA. The DNA of the CDR3 is TGTGCCAGCAGCTTAATCGGGCGGAGTGAAAAACTGTTTTTT. Translated, it gives CASSLIGRSEKLFF.

Regarding this clone: The junction shows a germline mismatch at one end, possibly a read error. The chain couples TRBV7-7 to TRBJ1-1, with D uncertain. The CDR3 is made up of 13 amino acids. Germline CDR1 reads SSHAT; CDR2 reads FNYEAQ (reference sequence). The CDR3 DNA sequence: TGTGCTAGCAGCCGGTACCTGGGCGCTGAAGCTTTCTTT. Translating gives CASSRYLGAEAFF.